Listed below are T cell receptor beta chains from one sample, sequenced in a study of cytomegalovirus exposure and HLA in healthy donors. Libraries were prepared by immunoSEQ multiplex PCR; TCRdb keeps only in-frame clonotypes and omits some of them. The sample lists some 88,000 clones, roughly 97% occurring once. The sequenced sample consisted of PBMCs. These receptors were taken from a man aged 18-30 years in good health and CMV-seronegative. The CDR3 runs from the conserved cysteine through the conserved F or W. A D gene is named only where the DNA matches it firmly. Some rows have no size entry. The others give once, few or many, or a class for an expanded clone.

clone size	D gene	J gene	V gene	CDR3 DNA	CDR3 protein
.	TRBD2	TRBJ2-1	TRBV6-1	TGTGCCACCGTGTCAGGTGGACTAGATCTCAATGAGCAGTTCTTC	CATVSGGLDLNEQFF
.	TRBD2	TRBJ2-7	TRBV29-1	TGCAGCGTTTTCGAGACTAGCAGCTACTACGAGCAGTACTTC	CSVFETSSYYEQYF
.	TRBD2	TRBJ2-7	TRBV29-1	TGCAGCGTCGAACTAGCGGGGACCTACGAGCAGTACTTC	CSVELAGTYEQYF
.	.	TRBJ2-1	TRBV29-1	TGCAGCGTTACAAGCGGGCGCTCCTACAATGAGCAGTTCTTC	CSVTSGRSYNEQFF
.	TRBD1	TRBJ2-3	TRBV7-9	TGTGCCAGCAGCCCCCGGGACAGGGGTTATACGCAGTATTTT	CASSPRDRGYTQYF
.	.	TRBJ1-1	TRBV11-2	TGTGCCAGCAGCTTAGCCCCGTGGGGGCCCCCTCTGAACACTGAAGCTTTCTTT	CASSLAPWGPPLNTEAFF
.	.	TRBJ2-4	TRBV5-6	TGTGCCAGCAGCTTGTTGGCGGGGCAAGCCAAAAACATTCAGTACTTC	CASSLLAGQAKNIQYF
.	.	TRBJ2-6	TRBV6-1	TGTGCCAGCGGAATGGGGGCGTCTGGGGCCAACGTCCTGACTTTC	CASGMGASGANVLTF
.	.	TRBJ1-1	TRBV29-1	TGCAGCGTTGAAGATTGGCAATTCGCTTTCTTT	CSVEDWQFAFF
.	.	TRBJ1-1	TRBV7-9	TGTGCCAGCAGCTTAGCTCTGGGAGTGGCTGAAGCTTTCTTT	CASSLALGVAEAFF
.	TRBD1	TRBJ1-4	TRBV15	TGTGCCACCAGCTCTAGGACAGGGGTCGGCGAAAAACTGTTTTTT	CATSSRTGVGEKLFF
few	.	TRBJ2-2	TRBV9	TGTGCCAGCAGCGCCCTGGGGCGGAACACCGGGGAGCTGTTTTTT	CASSALGRNTGELFF
many	.	TRBJ1-2	TRBV25-1	TGTGCCAGCAGTGAATCTTACAGGGTGAACGACTATGGCTACACCTTC	CASSESYRVNDYGYTF
.	TRBD1	TRBJ2-7	TRBV7-9	TGTGCCAGCAGCTTAATTAGGGGACAGGGGTATTACGAGCAGTACTTC	CASSLIRGQGYYEQYF
once	.	TRBJ1-4	TRBV29-1	TGCAGCGTTGTATTGGCCTTTAATGAAAAACTGTTTTTT	CSVVLAFNEKLFF
.	.	TRBJ2-3	TRBV4-1	TGCGCCAGCGACGAGGGAGATAGGGACACAGATACGCAGTATTTT	CASDEGDRDTDTQYF
.	.	TRBJ1-1	TRBV28	TGTGCCAGCAGCCCTTACAGGGAGAGCACTGAAGCTTTCTTT	CASSPYRESTEAFF
.	.	TRBJ1-1	TRBV28	TGTGCCAGCAGTTTAGACTTGACGATAGAGCGTCCCATGAACACTGAAGCTTTCTTT	CASSLDLTIERPMNTEAFF
.	.	TRBJ2-2	TRBV9	TGTGCCAGCAGCGTAGGACTAGGGAACACCGGGGAGCTGTTTTTT	CASSVGLGNTGELFF
.	.	TRBJ1-3	TRBV5-1	TGCGCCAGCAGCCCGCAGGGTGGTGGGCCGCATGGAAACACCATATATTTT	CASSPQGGGPHGNTIYF
.	TRBD2	TRBJ2-3	TRBV2	TGTGCCAGCAGTGAAGTCCTAGCGGGATGGAGGACAGATACGCAGTATTTT	CASSEVLAGWRTDTQYF
.	TRBD1	TRBJ2-1	TRBV9	TGTGCCAGCAGCGTAGTTGGCGGGACAGGGTACAATGAGCAGTTCTTC	CASSVVGGTGYNEQFF
.	.	TRBJ1-2	TRBV4-1	TGCGCCAGCAGCCAAGATTCGGCACAGGGATATGGCTACACCTTC	CASSQDSAQGYGYTF
.	TRBD1	TRBJ1-1	TRBV5-6	TGTGCCAGCAGCACGAATACAGGGGTTGGGATGAACACTGAAGCTTTCTTT	CASSTNTGVGMNTEAFF
.	.	TRBJ2-1	TRBV9	TGTGCCAGCAGCGTAGAATCCCCTTTTGAGCAGTTCTTC	CASSVESPFEQFF
.	TRBD2	TRBJ2-5	TRBV5-1	TGCGCCAGCCGTTGGGAGGGACCGGAGACCCAGTACTTC	CASRWEGPETQYF
.	TRBD1	TRBJ1-2	TRBV14	TGTGCCAGCAGCTCCCGGGACAGATTTTCCGGGGGCTACACCTTC	CASSSRDRFSGGYTF
.	.	TRBJ2-1	TRBV28	TGTGCCAGCAGTTCTGCAGGGAATAGCTCCTACAATGAGCAGTTCTTC	CASSSAGNSSYNEQFF
.	TRBD2	TRBJ2-3	TRBV9	TGTGCCAGCAGCGTCTACGACGGTACTAGCGGGAACAGAGCAGATACGCAGTATTTT	CASSVYDGTSGNRADTQYF
.	TRBD1	TRBJ1-2	TRBV28	TGTGCCAGCAGCCTCGGGACAAGGGGGCACTATGGCTACACCTTC	CASSLGTRGHYGYTF
.	TRBD2	TRBJ2-5	TRBV6-6	TGTGCCAGCAGTAGGGAGGGCGTAAAGACCCAGTACTTC	CASSREGVKTQYF
.	TRBD1	TRBJ1-4	TRBV7-9	TGTGCCAGCAGCCCCGGGACAGAGCTCTCCCCTAATGAAAAACTGTTTTTT	CASSPGTELSPNEKLFF
once	.	TRBJ1-2	TRBV28	TGTGCCAGCAGCCTATGGGGGGCGGGGGAAGGCTACACCTTC	CASSLWGAGEGYTF
.	TRBD1	TRBJ1-2	TRBV28	TGTGCCAGCAGTTTAGGACAGGGGGTGTACCCTATATTTCCCTATGGCTACACCTTC	CASSLGQGVYPIFPYGYTF
.	TRBD1	TRBJ1-2	TRBV5-1	TGCGCCAGCAGCTCCCGGGACAGGGGCTATGGCTACACCTTC	CASSSRDRGYGYTF
once	TRBD1	TRBJ1-5	TRBV19	TGTGCCAGTCGCCGACAGGGGGTCGATCAGCCCCAGCATTTT	CASRRQGVDQPQHF
.	.	TRBJ1-2	TRBV19	TGTGCCAGTTGGAGAGTTCTCTATGGCTACACCTTC	CASWRVLYGYTF
.	TRBD1	TRBJ1-5	TRBV27	TGTGCCAGCAGCTTAGGTGGACAGGCCAATCAGCCCCAGCATTTT	CASSLGGQANQPQHF
once	TRBD1	TRBJ1-2	TRBV11-3	TGTGCCAGCAGCCGCCGACAGGGGGGTAACTATGGCTACACCTTC	CASSRRQGGNYGYTF
.	.	TRBJ2-3	TRBV25-1	TGTGCCAGCAGTGAATTTTTAGGCAGGGGAACTAGCACAGATACGCAGTATTTT	CASSEFLGRGTSTDTQYF
once	TRBD2	TRBJ2-2	TRBV19	TGTGCCAGTAGTACCGGACTAGCGGGAGGGCCTAACGGGGAGCTGTTTTTT	CASSTGLAGGPNGELFF